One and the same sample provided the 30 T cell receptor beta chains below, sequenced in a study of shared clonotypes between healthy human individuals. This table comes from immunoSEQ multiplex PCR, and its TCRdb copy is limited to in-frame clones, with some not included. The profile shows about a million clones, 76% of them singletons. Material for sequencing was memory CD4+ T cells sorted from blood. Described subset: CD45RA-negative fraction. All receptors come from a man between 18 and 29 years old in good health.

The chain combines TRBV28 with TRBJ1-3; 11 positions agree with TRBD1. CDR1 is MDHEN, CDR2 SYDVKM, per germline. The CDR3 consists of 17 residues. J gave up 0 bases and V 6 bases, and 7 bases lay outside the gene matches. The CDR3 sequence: CASRWTGGITSGNTIYF. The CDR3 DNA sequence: TGTGCCAGCAGATGGACAGGGGGCATAACCTCTGGAAACACCATATATTTT.

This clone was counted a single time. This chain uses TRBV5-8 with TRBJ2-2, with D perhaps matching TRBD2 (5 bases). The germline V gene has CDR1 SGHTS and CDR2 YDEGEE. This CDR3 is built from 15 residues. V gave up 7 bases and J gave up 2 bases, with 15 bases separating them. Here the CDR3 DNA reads TGTGCCAGCCGGGGAAGAGGTCGTAACACCGGGGAGCTGTTTTTT. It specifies CASRGRGRNTGELFF.

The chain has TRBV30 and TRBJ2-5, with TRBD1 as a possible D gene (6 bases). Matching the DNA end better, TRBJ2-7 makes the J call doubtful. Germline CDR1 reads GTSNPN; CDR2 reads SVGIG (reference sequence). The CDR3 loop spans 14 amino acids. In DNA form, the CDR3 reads TGTGCCTGGAGACTACAGGGTGGTGGCTACGAGCAGTACTTC. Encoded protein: CAWRLQGGGYEQYF.

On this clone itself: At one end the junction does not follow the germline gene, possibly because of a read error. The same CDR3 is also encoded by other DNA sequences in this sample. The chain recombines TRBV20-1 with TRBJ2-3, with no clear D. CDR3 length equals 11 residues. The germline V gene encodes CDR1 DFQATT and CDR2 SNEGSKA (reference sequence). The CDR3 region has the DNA TGCAGTGCTGGAGACACAGATACGCAGTATTTT. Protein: CSAGDTDTQYF.

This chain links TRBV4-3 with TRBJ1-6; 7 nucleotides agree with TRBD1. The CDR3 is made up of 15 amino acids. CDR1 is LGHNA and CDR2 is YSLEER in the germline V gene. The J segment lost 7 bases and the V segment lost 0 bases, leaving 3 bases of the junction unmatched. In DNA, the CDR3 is TGCGCCAGCAGCCAAGAGACAGGGACCAATTCACCCCTCCACTTT. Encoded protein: CASSQETGTNSPLHF.

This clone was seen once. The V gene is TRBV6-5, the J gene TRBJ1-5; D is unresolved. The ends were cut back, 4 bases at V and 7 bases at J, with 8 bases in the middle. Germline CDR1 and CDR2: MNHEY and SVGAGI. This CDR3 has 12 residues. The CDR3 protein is CASSSVNQPQHF. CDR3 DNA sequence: TGTGCCAGCAGTTCCGTCAACCAGCCCCAGCATTTT.

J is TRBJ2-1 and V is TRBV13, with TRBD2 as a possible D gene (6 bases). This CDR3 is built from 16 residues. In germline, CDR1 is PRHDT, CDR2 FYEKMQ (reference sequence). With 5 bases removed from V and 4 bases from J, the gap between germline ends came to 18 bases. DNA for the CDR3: TGTGCCAGCAGCACCCGGGATGCGGGACTTTACAATGAGCAGTTCTTC. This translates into CASSTRDAGLYNEQFF.

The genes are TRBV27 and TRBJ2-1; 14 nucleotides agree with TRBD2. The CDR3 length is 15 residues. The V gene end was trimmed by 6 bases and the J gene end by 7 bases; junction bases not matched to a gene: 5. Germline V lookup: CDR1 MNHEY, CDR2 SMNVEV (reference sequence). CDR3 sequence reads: CASRAGTSGRNEQFF. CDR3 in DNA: TGTGCCAGCAGAGCCGGGACTAGCGGGAGAAATGAGCAGTTCTTC.

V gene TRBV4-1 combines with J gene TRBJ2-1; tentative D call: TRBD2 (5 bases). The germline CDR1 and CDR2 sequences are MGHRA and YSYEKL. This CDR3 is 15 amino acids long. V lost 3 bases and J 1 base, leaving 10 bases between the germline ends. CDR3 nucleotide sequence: TGCGCCAGCAGCCATGGAGCGGTTTCCTACAATGAGCAGTTCTTC. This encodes CASSHGAVSYNEQFF.

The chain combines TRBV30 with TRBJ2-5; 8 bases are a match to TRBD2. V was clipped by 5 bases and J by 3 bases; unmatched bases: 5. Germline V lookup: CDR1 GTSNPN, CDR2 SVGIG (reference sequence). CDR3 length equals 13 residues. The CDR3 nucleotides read TGTGCCTGGGGAGCAGCGGGAGAAGAGACCCAGTACTTC. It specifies CAWGAAGEETQYF. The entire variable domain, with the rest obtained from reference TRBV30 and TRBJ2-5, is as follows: SQTIHQWPATLVQPVGSPLSLECTVEGTSNPNLYWYRQAAGRGLQLLFYSVGIGQISSEVPQNLSASRPQDRQFILSSKKLLLSDSGFYLCAWGAAGEETQYFGPGTRLLVL.

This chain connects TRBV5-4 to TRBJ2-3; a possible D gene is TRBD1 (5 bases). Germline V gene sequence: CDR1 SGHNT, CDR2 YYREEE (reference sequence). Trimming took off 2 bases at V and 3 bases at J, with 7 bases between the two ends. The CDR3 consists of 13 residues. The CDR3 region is CASSFRETDTQYF. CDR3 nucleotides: TGTGCCAGCAGCTTCAGGGAAACAGATACGCAGTATTTT.

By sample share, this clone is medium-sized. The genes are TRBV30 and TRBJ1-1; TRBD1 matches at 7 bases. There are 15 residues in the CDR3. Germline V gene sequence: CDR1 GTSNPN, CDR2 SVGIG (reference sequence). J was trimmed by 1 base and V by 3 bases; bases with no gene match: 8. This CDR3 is CAWSAAGTENTEAFF. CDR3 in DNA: TGTGCCTGGAGCGCAGCCGGGACAGAGAACACTGAAGCTTTCTTT.

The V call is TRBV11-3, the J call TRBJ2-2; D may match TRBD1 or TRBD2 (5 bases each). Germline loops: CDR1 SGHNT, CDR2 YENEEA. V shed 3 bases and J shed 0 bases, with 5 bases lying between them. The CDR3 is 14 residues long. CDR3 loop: CASSLGPNTGELFF. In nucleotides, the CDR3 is TGTGCCAGCAGCTTGGGACCGAACACCGGGGAGCTGTTTTTT. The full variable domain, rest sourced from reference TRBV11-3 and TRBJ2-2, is EAGVVQSPRYKIIEKKQPVAFWCNPISGHNTLYWYLQNLGQGPELLIRYENEEAVDDSQLPKDRFSAERLKGVDSTLKIQPAELGDSAVYLCASSLGPNTGELFFGEGSRLTVL.

This CDR3 is CASSLSSGGGQETQYF. CDR3 DNA: TGTGCCAGCAGCTTAAGCTCCGGCGGGGGGCAAGAGACCCAGTACTTC. This chain links TRBV7-3 with TRBJ2-5, with TRBD2 matching over 8 bases. Looked up from germline, CDR1 is SGHTA and CDR2 is FQGTGA. This CDR3 has 16 amino acids. The V segment lost 1 base and the J segment 2 bases; nucleotides outside the gene matches: 6.

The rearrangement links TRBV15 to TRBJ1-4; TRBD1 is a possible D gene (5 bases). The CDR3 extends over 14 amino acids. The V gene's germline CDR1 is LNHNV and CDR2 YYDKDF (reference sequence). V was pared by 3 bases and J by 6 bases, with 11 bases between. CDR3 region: CATSRQGFDEKLFF. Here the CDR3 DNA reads TGTGCCACCAGCAGGCAGGGTTTCGATGAAAAACTGTTTTTT. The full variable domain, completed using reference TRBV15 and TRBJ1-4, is DAMVIQNPRYQVTQFGKPVTLSCSQTLNHNVMYWYQQKSSQAPKLLFHYYDKDFNNEADTPDNFQSRRPNTSFCFLDIRSPGLGDTAMYLCATSRQGFDEKLFFGSGTQLSVL.

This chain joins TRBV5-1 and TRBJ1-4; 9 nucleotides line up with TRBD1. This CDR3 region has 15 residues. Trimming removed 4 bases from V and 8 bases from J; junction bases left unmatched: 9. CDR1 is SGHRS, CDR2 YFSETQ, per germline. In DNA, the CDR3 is TGCGCCAGCAGCCAGGAGACAGGGACAGGGGAAAAACTGTTTTTT. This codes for CASSQETGTGEKLFF.

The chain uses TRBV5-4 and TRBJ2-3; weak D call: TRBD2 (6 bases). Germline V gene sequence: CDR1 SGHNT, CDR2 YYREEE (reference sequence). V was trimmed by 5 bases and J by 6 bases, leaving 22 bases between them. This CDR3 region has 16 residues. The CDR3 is CASRPELLGGWDTQYF. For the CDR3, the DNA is TGTGCCAGCAGGCCTGAATTACTTGGGGGGTGGGATACGCAGTATTTT.

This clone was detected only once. The CDR3 region is CASSNSWTGNTIYF. In DNA, the CDR3 is TGTGCCAGCAGCAACAGTTGGACTGGAAACACCATATATTTT. V and J are TRBV5-4 and TRBJ1-3; D remains ambiguous. Per germline, CDR1 SGHNT and CDR2 YYREEE (reference sequence). CDR3 length: 14 residues. The V gene lost 4 bases and the J gene lost 2 bases, with 10 bases spanning the gap.

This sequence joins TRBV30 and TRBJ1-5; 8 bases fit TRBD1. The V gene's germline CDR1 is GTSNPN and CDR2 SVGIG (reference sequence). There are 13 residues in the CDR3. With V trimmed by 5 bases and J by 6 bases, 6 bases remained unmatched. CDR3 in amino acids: CAWAQGASQPQHF. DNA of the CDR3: TGTGCCTGGGCCCAGGGGGCGTCTCAGCCCCAGCATTTT. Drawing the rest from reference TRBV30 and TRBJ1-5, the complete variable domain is SQTIHQWPATLVQPVGSPLSLECTVEGTSNPNLYWYRQAAGRGLQLLFYSVGIGQISSEVPQNLSASRPQDRQFILSSKKLLLSDSGFYLCAWAQGASQPQHFGDGTRLSIL.

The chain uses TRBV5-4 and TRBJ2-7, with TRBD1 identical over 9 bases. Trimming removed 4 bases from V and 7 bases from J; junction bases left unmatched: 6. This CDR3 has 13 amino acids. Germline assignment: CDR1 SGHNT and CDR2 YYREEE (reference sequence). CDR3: CASSPGTGKEQYF. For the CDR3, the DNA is TGTGCCAGCAGCCCCGGGACAGGGAAGGAGCAGTACTTC.

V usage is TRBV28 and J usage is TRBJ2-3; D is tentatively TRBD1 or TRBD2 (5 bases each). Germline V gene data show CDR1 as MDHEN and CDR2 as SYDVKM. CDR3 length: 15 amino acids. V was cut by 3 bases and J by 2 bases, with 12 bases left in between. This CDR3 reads CASSLGERITDTQYF. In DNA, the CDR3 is TGTGCCAGCAGTTTGGGGGAACGGATCACAGATACGCAGTATTTT.

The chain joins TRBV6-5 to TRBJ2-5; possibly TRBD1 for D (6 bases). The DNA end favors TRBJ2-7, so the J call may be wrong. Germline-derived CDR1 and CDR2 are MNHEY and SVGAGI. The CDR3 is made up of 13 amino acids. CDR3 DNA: TGTGCCAGCACCCCGCCCACAGGGTACGAGCAGTACTTC. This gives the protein CASTPPTGYEQYF.

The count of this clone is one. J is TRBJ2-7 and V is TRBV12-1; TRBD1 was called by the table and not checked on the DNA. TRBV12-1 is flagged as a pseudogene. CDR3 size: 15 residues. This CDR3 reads CASSSRDRGYYEQYF. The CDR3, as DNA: TGTGCCAGCAGCTCCCGGGACAGGGGATACTACGAGCAGTACTTC.

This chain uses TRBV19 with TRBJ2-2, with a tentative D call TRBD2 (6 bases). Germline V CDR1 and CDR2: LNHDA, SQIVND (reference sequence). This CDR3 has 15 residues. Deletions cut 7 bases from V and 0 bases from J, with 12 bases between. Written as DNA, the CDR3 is TGTGCCAGTAATCAGGCTAGCGCGAACACCGGGGAGCTGTTTTTT. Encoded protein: CASNQASANTGELFF.

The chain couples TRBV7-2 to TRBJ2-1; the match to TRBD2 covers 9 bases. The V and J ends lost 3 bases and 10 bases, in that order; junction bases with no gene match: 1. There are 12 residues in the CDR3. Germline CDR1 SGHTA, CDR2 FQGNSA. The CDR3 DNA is TGTGCCAGCAGCTTTCTAGCGGGGGAGCAGTTCTTC. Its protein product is CASSFLAGEQFF.

The CDR3 DNA follows: TGTGCCAGCAGCCAAGAATCGCCTAGCGGGGGGAGCACAGATACGCAGTATTTT. Encoded protein: CASSQESPSGGSTDTQYF. The rearrangement joins TRBV4-2 to TRBJ2-3; 11 bases agree with TRBD2. The CDR3 covers 18 residues. Per germline, CDR1 LGHNA and CDR2 YNFKEQ. Trimming cost V 0 bases and J 0 bases; bases outside gene matches: 5.

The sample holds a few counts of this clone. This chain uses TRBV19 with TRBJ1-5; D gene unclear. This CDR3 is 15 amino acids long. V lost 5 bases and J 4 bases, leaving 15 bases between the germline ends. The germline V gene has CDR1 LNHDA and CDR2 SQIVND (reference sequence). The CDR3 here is CASSFDPFRNQPQHF. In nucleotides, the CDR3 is TGTGCCAGTAGTTTCGACCCTTTTAGGAATCAGCCCCAGCATTTT.

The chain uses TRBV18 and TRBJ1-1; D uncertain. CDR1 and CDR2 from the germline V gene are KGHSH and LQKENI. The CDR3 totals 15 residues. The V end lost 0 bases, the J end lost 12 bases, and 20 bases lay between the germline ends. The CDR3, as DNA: TGTGCCAGCTCACCACCAGGATGGGGTAAACCGGAGACTTTCTTT. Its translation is CASSPPGWGKPETFF.

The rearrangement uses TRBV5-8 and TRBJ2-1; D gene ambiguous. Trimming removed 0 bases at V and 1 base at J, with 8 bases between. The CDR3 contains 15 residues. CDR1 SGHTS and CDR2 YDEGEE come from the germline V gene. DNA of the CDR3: TGTGCCAGCAGCTTGGGATTTGGTTCCTACAATGAGCAGTTCTTC. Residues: CASSLGFGSYNEQFF. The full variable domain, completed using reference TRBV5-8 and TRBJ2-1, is EAGVTQSPTHLIKTRGQQATLRCSPISGHTSVYWYQQALGLGLQFLLWYDEGEERNRGNFPPRFSGRQFPNYSSELNVNALELEDSALYLCASSLGFGSYNEQFFGPGTRLTVL.

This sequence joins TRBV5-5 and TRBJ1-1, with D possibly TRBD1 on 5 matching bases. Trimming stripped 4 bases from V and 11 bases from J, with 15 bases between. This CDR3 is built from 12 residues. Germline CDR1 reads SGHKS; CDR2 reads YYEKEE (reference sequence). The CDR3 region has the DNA TGTGCCAGCAGCGAGAGCCTCTGGGGCGCTTTCTTT. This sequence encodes CASSESLWGAFF.